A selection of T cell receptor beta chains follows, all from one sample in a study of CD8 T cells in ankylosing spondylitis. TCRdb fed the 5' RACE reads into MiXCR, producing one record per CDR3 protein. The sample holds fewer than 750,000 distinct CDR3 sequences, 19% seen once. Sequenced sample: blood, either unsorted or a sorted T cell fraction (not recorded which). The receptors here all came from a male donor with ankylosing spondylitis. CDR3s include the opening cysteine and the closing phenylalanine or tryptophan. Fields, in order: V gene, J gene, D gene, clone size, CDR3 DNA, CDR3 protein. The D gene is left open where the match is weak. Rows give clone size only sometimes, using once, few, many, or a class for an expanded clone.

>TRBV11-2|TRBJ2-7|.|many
TGTGCCAGCAGCTGGGGACTGCAGACCGAGCAGTACTTC
CASSWGLQTEQYF
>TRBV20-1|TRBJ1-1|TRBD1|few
TGCAGTGCTAGAGATGTGTTTGGGCAGGGGGCAAGGAACACTGAAGCTTTCTTT
CSARDVFGQGARNTEAFF
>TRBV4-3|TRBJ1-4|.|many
TGCGCCAGCAGCCAAGATCAGCGGCCGGAACTGTTTTTT
CASSQDQRPELFF
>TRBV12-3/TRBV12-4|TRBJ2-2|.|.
TGTGCCATCAGTCCCACAGGTTCGGACGCTCAAATGAACACCGGGGAGCTGTTTTTT
CAISPTGSDAQMNTGELFF
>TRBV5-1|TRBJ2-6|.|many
TGCGCCAGCAGCTTCGACAGGTCTGGGGCCAACGTCCTGACTTTC
CASSFDRSGANVLTF
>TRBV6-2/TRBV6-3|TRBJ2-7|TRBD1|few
TGTGCCAGCAGTCGCCCTGGACAGGGAAACGAGCAGTACTTC
CASSRPGQGNEQYF
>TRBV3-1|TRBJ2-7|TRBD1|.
TGTGCCAGCAGACGGACAGGAAGTATTCCAGAGCAGTACTTC
CASRRTGSIPEQYF
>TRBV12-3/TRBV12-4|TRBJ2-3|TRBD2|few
TGTGCCAGCAGTTCGGGAGGGGTCCCTACGACAGATACGCAGTATTTT
CASSSGGVPTTDTQYF
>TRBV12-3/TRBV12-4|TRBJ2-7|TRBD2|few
TGTGCCAGCAGCAGGACTAGCGGGATCTCCTACGAGCATTACTTC
CASSRTSGISYEHYF
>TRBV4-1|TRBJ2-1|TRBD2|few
TGCGCCAGCAGCGTGCGCACTAGCGAATACAGTGAGCAGTTCTTC
CASSVRTSEYSEQFF
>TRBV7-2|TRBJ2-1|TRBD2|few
TGTGCCAGCAGCACCAGGACTAGCGGGAGGGCCTATGAGCAGTTCTTC
CASSTRTSGRAYEQFF
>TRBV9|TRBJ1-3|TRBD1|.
TGTGCCAGCAGCATACGTGGGACAGGCTCTGGAAACACCATATATTTT
CASSIRGTGSGNTIYF
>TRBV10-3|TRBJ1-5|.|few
TGTGCCATCAGTGAGAAGTTCGATCAGCCCCAGCATTTT
CAISEKFDQPQHF
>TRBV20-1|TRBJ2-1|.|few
TGCAGTGCTAGGAACGAGCGGGCTAGCTCCTACAATGAGCAGTTCTTC
CSARNERASSYNEQFF
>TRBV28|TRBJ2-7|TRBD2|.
TGTGCCAGCAGTTTAGCGGGAGGGCGAAGCAGCGAGCAGTACTTC
CASSLAGGRSSEQYF
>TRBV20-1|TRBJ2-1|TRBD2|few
TGCAGTGCCGCGACGACTAGCGGGAGGGCCAGGGTCTACAATGAGCAGTTCTTC
CSAATTSGRARVYNEQFF
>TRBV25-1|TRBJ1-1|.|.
TGTGCCAGCCCGTCAGACATCGGGAAAAACACTGAAGCTTTCTTT
CASPSDIGKNTEAFF
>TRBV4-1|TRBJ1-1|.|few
TGCGCCAGCGGGAGGGGCGTAAACACTGAAGCTTTCTTT
CASGRGVNTEAFF
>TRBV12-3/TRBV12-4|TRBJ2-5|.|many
TGTGCCAGCAGTAAAGCGTCGTACCAAGAGACCCAGTACTTC
CASSKASYQETQYF
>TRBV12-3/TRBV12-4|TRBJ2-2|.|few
TGTGCCAGCATTAGTCGGGGCACCACCGGGGAGCTGTTTTTT
CASISRGTTGELFF